Each of the 28 T cell receptor beta chains below was sequenced from the same sample in a study of cytomegalovirus exposure and HLA in healthy donors. Using immunoSEQ multiplex PCR, the repertoire was profiled, and TCRdb retains in-frame clones only, with some absent. The sample lists about 140,000 clones, roughly nine tenths seen once, with 2.9% in the top ten. The sample consisted of PBMCs. The receptors were sampled from a young man in good health and CMV-seronegative.

The rearrangement links TRBV29-1 to TRBJ2-3, with D possibly matching TRBD2 (5 bases). The CDR3 extends over 13 amino acids. Germline V CDR1 and CDR2: SQVTM, ANQGSEA. Trimming stripped 3 bases from V and 5 bases from J, with 12 bases between. CDR3 nucleotides: TGCAGCGTTGAGGTTAGCGTACGAGATACGCAGTATTTT. Its translation is CSVEVSVRDTQYF.

The chain recombines TRBV2 with TRBJ2-5; maybe TRBD2 (6 bases). The germline V gene encodes CDR1 SNHLY and CDR2 FYNNEI. The CDR3 covers 13 residues. The V and J ends lost 4 bases and 5 bases respectively, with 11 bases between them. CDR3 DNA: TGTGCCAGCAGTGGGACTGGAGGGGAGACCCAGTACTTC. Its protein product is CASSGTGGETQYF.

The gene calls are TRBV28 and TRBJ2-1; 12 bases match TRBD2. The CDR3 consists of 15 residues. The germline V gene encodes CDR1 MDHEN and CDR2 SYDVKM. Germline trimming cut 5 bases from V and 12 bases from J; bases unmatched to any gene: 11. CDR3 sequence reads: CASSPGLAGSYGQFF. CDR3 coding DNA: TGTGCCAGCAGTCCGGGACTAGCGGGTTCATACGGGCAGTTCTTC.

The chain has TRBV19 and TRBJ2-3; 10 nucleotides match TRBD2. The CDR3 contains 17 residues. V was clipped by 1 base and J by 3 bases; unmatched bases: 7. The V gene's germline CDR1 is LNHDA and CDR2 SQIVND (reference sequence). The CDR3 loop is CASSIGRSSGGTDTQYF. CDR3 sequence (DNA): TGTGCCAGTAGTATAGGCCGTTCTAGCGGGGGTACAGATACGCAGTATTTT.

This clone was seen only a few times. The chain combines TRBV6-1 with TRBJ2-7; TRBD2 is a possible D gene (6 bases). CDR1 is MNHNS, CDR2 SASEGT, per germline. The V end was cut by 10 bases, the J end by 9 bases, with 22 bases between. CDR3 length: 13 amino acids. Here the CDR3 reads CANPWCRGDGQYF. The DNA for the CDR3 is TGTGCCAACCCCTGGTGCCGCGGGGATGGGCAGTACTTC.

This clone occurred a few times. This chain links TRBV27 with TRBJ1-5, with 11 bases fitting TRBD1. This CDR3 contains 16 residues. J gave up 4 bases and V 3 bases, and 5 bases lay outside the gene matches. Germline CDR1 and CDR2: MNHEY and SMNVEV (reference sequence). DNA of the CDR3: TGTGCCAGCAGTTTCCAGGGACAGGGGGGTAATCAGCCCCAGCATTTT. This encodes CASSFQGQGGNQPQHF.

This chain connects TRBV6-4 to TRBJ2-1; D may be TRBD2 (5 bases). Trimming pared 0 bases from V and 4 bases from J, leaving 10 bases between. The length of the CDR3 is 15 residues. Germline assignment: CDR1 MRHNA and CDR2 SNTAGT. The DNA of the CDR3 is TGTGCCAGCAGTGACTCGAAACGAGGGTACAATGAGCAGTTCTTC. It codes for CASSDSKRGYNEQFF.

The count of this clone is one. V usage is TRBV19 and J usage is TRBJ1-3; 8 positions match TRBD1. Germline values: CDR1 LNHDA, CDR2 SQIVND (reference sequence). The CDR3 has 14 residues. The ends lost 6 bases at V and 4 bases at J; junction bases unmatched: 5. DNA of the CDR3: TGTGCCAGTAGCCAGGGGGCGGCCGGAAACACCATATATTTT. Translated, it gives CASSQGAAGNTIYF.

This clone was found a few times. This chain links TRBV4-1 with TRBJ2-7; possibly TRBD2 for D (5 bases). CDR1 and CDR2 (germline): MGHRA, YSYEKL. The CDR3 extends over 14 amino acids. Trimming shortened V by 4 bases and J by 5 bases, and 15 bases separated the two germline ends. CDR3 residues: CASSPVGLFDEQYF. DNA for the CDR3: TGCGCCAGCAGCCCAGTAGGACTGTTTGACGAGCAGTACTTC.

The sample holds many counts of this clone. A junction end diverges from the germline sequence, so it may reflect a read error. V gene TRBV9 combines with J gene TRBJ2-7; the D gene is possibly TRBD1 (6 bases). In germline, CDR1 is SGDLS, CDR2 YYNGEE. The CDR3 length is 12 residues. CDR3 DNA sequence: TGTGCCAGCAGCGTAGACGAGTGGGGGCCCCACTTC. It yields the protein CASSVDEWGPHF.

DNA for the CDR3: TGTGCCACCTCCCTCACAAGGGACAGGGGGCTCTACGAGCAGTACTTC. It translates to CATSLTRDRGLYEQYF. This chain links TRBV27 with TRBJ2-7; TRBD1 agrees at 12 bases. Trimming took 10 bases from V and 3 from J; bases not matched to a gene: 13. This CDR3 is built from 16 residues. In germline, CDR1 is MNHEY, CDR2 SMNVEV (reference sequence).

The CDR3 reads CASSELGTPSYNEQFF. The CDR3, as DNA: TGTGCCAGCAGTGAACTCGGGACTCCTTCCTACAATGAGCAGTTCTTC. V gene TRBV2 combines with J gene TRBJ2-1; D possibly corresponds to TRBD2 (6 bases). The length of the CDR3 is 16 residues. Between the trimmed V and J ends, which lost 2 bases and 1 base, there was a span of 12 bases. Germline values: CDR1 SNHLY, CDR2 FYNNEI.

The V call is TRBV19, the J call TRBJ1-1; perhaps TRBD1 as D (5 bases). Germline CDR1 LNHDA, CDR2 SQIVND (reference sequence). This CDR3 is 16 amino acids long. V was cut by 0 bases and J by 5 bases, with 16 bases left in between. Written as DNA, the CDR3 is TGTGCCAGTAGTATAGATAGGATCGCGGGGGGGACTGAAGCTTTCTTT. Translating it yields CASSIDRIAGGTEAFF.

The chain is built from TRBV5-1 and TRBJ2-5; 7 bases match TRBD1. CDR3 length: 14 residues. Germline V lookup: CDR1 SGHRS, CDR2 YFSETQ. V trimming: 3 bases; J trimming: 2 bases; junction bases outside the gene matches: 4. Here the CDR3 reads CASSSPGQQETQYF. CDR3 DNA sequence: TGCGCCAGCAGCTCGCCGGGACAGCAAGAGACCCAGTACTTC. The full variable domain, with the rest looked up from reference TRBV5-1 and TRBJ2-5, is KAGVTQTPRYLIKTRGQQVTLSCSPISGHRSVSWYQQTPGQGLQFLFEYFSETQRNKGNFPGRFSGRQFSNSRSEMNVSTLELGDSALYLCASSSPGQQETQYFGPGTRLLVL.

The V gene is TRBV19, the J gene TRBJ2-7; the match to TRBD2 covers 8 bases. CDR1 and CDR2 from the germline V gene are LNHDA and SQIVND (reference sequence). Trimming cost V 5 bases and J 6 bases; bases outside gene matches: 12. The CDR3 has 15 amino acids. The CDR3 loop is CASSLSGIPPREQYF. In DNA form, the CDR3 reads TGTGCCAGTAGTCTTAGCGGGATCCCCCCTCGCGAGCAGTACTTC. The whole variable domain, filled in from reference TRBV19 and TRBJ2-7, reads DGGITQSPKYLFRKEGQNVTLSCEQNLNHDAMYWYRQDPGQGLRLIYYSQIVNDFQKGDIAEGYSVSREKKESFPLTVTSAQKNPTAFYLCASSLSGIPPREQYFGPGTRLTVT.

The rearrangement joins TRBV7-2 to TRBJ2-7, with 8 positions matching TRBD1. The germline CDR1 and CDR2 sequences are SGHTA and FQGNSA. The CDR3 consists of 16 residues. The junction had 12 bases not matched to a gene; V was cut back by 1 base and J by 7 bases. CDR3 DNA: TGTGCCAGCAGCTTAGTTTGGGGACAGGTGCTCCTTGAGCAGTACTTC. This translates into CASSLVWGQVLLEQYF.

Written as DNA, the CDR3 is TGTGCCAGCAGCTTATACGGTTATGGCTACACCTTC. Translating it yields CASSLYGYGYTF. The chain links TRBV7-2 to TRBJ1-2; no clear D. The length of the CDR3 is 12 residues. Germline CDR1 is SGHTA and CDR2 is FQGNSA. V dropped 2 bases and J dropped 5 bases, with 6 bases sitting between them.

V is TRBV18 and J is TRBJ1-2; 8 bases agree with TRBD1. The V segment lost 3 bases and the J segment 4 bases; nucleotides outside the gene matches: 10. The CDR3 is 16 residues long. The germline V gene encodes CDR1 KGHSH and CDR2 LQKENI. The CDR3 sequence: CASSPGSDRGSYGYTF. For the CDR3, the DNA is TGTGCCAGCTCACCTGGTAGTGACAGGGGCAGCTATGGCTACACCTTC.

The rearrangement joins TRBV10-3 to TRBJ2-1, with D possibly matching TRBD2 (5 bases). V lost 3 bases, J lost 2 bases, and 11 bases lay in between. This CDR3 spans 15 amino acids. The V gene's germline CDR1 is ENHRY and CDR2 SYGVKD. CDR3 residues: CAISDVLATYNEQFF. The CDR3 DNA follows: TGTGCCATCAGTGACGTTCTAGCCACCTACAATGAGCAGTTCTTC.

The rearrangement links TRBV27 to TRBJ1-5; 7 nucleotides align to TRBD1. Germline V gene lookup returns CDR1 MNHEY and CDR2 SMNVEV (reference sequence). The J segment lost 6 bases and the V segment lost 5 bases, leaving 7 bases of the junction unmatched. The CDR3 runs to 14 residues. The DNA for the CDR3 is TGTGCCAGCAGTCCCGACAGGGCTGGTCAGCCCCAGCATTTT. Translating gives CASSPDRAGQPQHF.

The rearrangement joins TRBV28 to TRBJ2-3; D unclear. Germline CDR1 MDHEN, CDR2 SYDVKM. Trimming stripped 9 bases from V and 5 bases from J, with 12 bases between. This CDR3 is 12 amino acids long. CDR3 in amino acids: CASRSGRDTQYF. The CDR3 DNA reads TGTGCCAGTCGGAGTGGTAGAGATACGCAGTATTTT.

CDR3 sequence: CASGTGFNEQFF. The CDR3 region has the DNA TGTGCCTCTGGGACAGGGTTCAATGAGCAGTTCTTC. The chain has TRBV19 and TRBJ2-1; 9 nucleotides align to TRBD1. CDR1 LNHDA and CDR2 SQIVND come from the germline V gene (reference sequence). The trim removed 11 bases at V and 6 bases at J, leaving 5 bases unmatched. The CDR3 loop spans 12 amino acids.

This chain connects TRBV18 to TRBJ2-7; TRBD2 might be the D (6 bases). The CDR3 runs 15 residues. V was cut by 6 bases and J by 2 bases, with 17 bases left in between. CDR1 KGHSH and CDR2 LQKENI come from the germline V gene. The CDR3 protein is CASSPTEGRTYEQYF. The CDR3 DNA is TGTGCCAGCTCGCCCACGGAGGGGCGGACCTACGAGCAGTACTTC.

V and J are TRBV6-5 and TRBJ1-1; D possibly corresponds to TRBD1 (6 bases). CDR1 and CDR2 from the germline V gene are MNHEY and SVGAGI. The CDR3 totals 15 residues. V lost 5 bases and J lost 7, with 20 bases in between. CDR3 in DNA: TGTGCCAGCAGTCGAACAGGGCAGGCTTTTGATGAAGCTTTCTTT. This gives the protein CASSRTGQAFDEAFF.

This clone was seen a single time. This chain joins TRBV12-5 and TRBJ2-5; tentatively, D is TRBD1 (6 bases). This CDR3 is 15 amino acids long. V was pared by 4 bases and J by 2 bases, with 14 bases between. Germline V gene data show CDR1 as LGHNT and CDR2 as FRNRAP. CDR3 loop: CASGSLTGFQETQYF. The CDR3 DNA reads TGTGCTAGTGGTTCCCTTACAGGGTTTCAAGAGACCCAGTACTTC.

This clone was recorded a few times. V and J are TRBV7-9 and TRBJ2-2, with a tentative D call TRBD2 (6 bases). This CDR3 is 17 amino acids long. The germline V and J ends were trimmed by 6 bases and 4 bases, with 21 bases remaining between them. Germline values: CDR1 SEHNR, CDR2 FQNEAQ (reference sequence). The CDR3 sequence is CASSSWGVTKGTGELFF. As DNA, the CDR3 is TGTGCCAGCAGTTCCTGGGGGGTGACGAAGGGCACCGGGGAGCTGTTTTTT. The variable domain in full, completed from reference TRBV7-9 and TRBJ2-2, reads DTGVSQNPRHKITKRGQNVTFRCDPISEHNRLYWYRQTLGQGPEFLTYFQNEAQLEKSRLLSDRFSAERPKGSFSTLEIQRTEQGDSAMYLCASSSWGVTKGTGELFFGEGSRLTVL.

This chain links TRBV19 with TRBJ1-5; a weak D match, TRBD1 (5 bases). From germline, CDR1 is LNHDA and CDR2 SQIVND (reference sequence). This CDR3 comprises 13 residues. Trimming removed 4 bases at V and 5 bases at J, with 9 bases between. The CDR3 protein is CASSKDSDQPQHF. Here the CDR3 DNA reads TGTGCCAGTAGTAAAGACAGTGATCAGCCCCAGCATTTT. The whole variable domain, filled in from reference TRBV19 and TRBJ1-5, reads DGGITQSPKYLFRKEGQNVTLSCEQNLNHDAMYWYRQDPGQGLRLIYYSQIVNDFQKGDIAEGYSVSREKKESFPLTVTSAQKNPTAFYLCASSKDSDQPQHFGDGTRLSIL.

This chain connects TRBV4-1 to TRBJ2-1; unclear D gene. The CDR3 runs to 15 residues. The ends were cut back, 5 bases at V and 0 bases at J, with 11 bases in the middle. CDR1 is MGHRA, CDR2 YSYEKL, per germline. CDR3 in amino acids: CASSSSFSSYNEQFF. The CDR3 DNA reads TGCGCCAGCAGCTCTAGTTTTAGCTCCTACAATGAGCAGTTCTTC.